This is a list of T cell receptor beta chains from one sample in a study of cytomegalovirus exposure and HLA in healthy donors. Only in-frame clones appear in the TCRdb table, and some are missing; sequencing was by immunoSEQ multiplex PCR. The table has over 110,000 clones, roughly four fifths seen once. Sequenced: PBMCs. The receptors originated from a woman aged 25-40 years in good health and CMV-seronegative. The CDR3 runs from the conserved cysteine through the conserved F or W. The D gene is left open where the match is weak. Size is stated for part of the rows, as once, few or many counts, or as a class when the clone is expanded.

>TRBV5-1|-|-|TRBJ1-1
TGCGCCAGCAGCTTTGCCCGGACGGGAGAGAACACTGAAGCTTTCTTT
CASSFARTGENTEAFF
>TRBV7-3|TRBD1|-|TRBJ2-3
TGTGCCAGCAGCTTAAGGACAGGGACTGTTGGGGATACGCAGTATTTT
CASSLRTGTVGDTQYF
>TRBV29-1|-|-|TRBJ2-3
TGCAGCGTTCAGGGCCGGATGGGAGATACGCAGTATTTT
CSVQGRMGDTQYF
>TRBV7-2|-|-|TRBJ2-5
TGTGCCAGCAGCCAAACAATCGGCGGGCGAGTAGGAGAGACCCAGTACTTC
CASSQTIGGRVGETQYF
>TRBV7-2|-|-|TRBJ1-1
TGTGCCAGCAGCCCTATAGGAAAAGGGGTAGGAACTGAAGCTTTCTTT
CASSPIGKGVGTEAFF
>TRBV29-1|-|-|TRBJ2-1
TGCAGCGTCCGCGAGGAAGGGGCCATGTACCGTAATGAGCAGTTCTTC
CSVREEGAMYRNEQFF
>TRBV7-9|-|-|TRBJ1-2
TGTGCCAGCAGCTTAGGGGCAGGGCTGAGAGGATTTTTCACCTTC
CASSLGAGLRGFFTF
>TRBV5-1|-|-|TRBJ1-2
TGCGCCAGCAGCGTGGCACAGGGAATTTACTATGGCTACACCTTC
CASSVAQGIYYGYTF
>TRBV4-3|-|-|TRBJ1-1
TGCGCCAGCAGCCAAGATCGAGTATCCCACACTGAAGCTTTCTTT
CASSQDRVSHTEAFF
>TRBV6-1|-|-|TRBJ1-2
TGTGCCAGCAGTTCACGGGGGAAATTAAACTATGGCTACACCTTC
CASSSRGKLNYGYTF
>TRBV7-3|-|-|TRBJ2-1
TGTGCCAGCAGCTCGGGGTGGAAACCCTACAATGAGCAGTTCTTC
CASSSGWKPYNEQFF
>TRBV28|TRBD2|-|TRBJ2-7
TGTGCCAGCAGTTTATTAGGGCAGGGACTACCCTACGAGCAGTACTTC
CASSLLGQGLPYEQYF
>TRBV28|-|-|TRBJ1-2
TGTGCCAGCAGTCCTACCGACCTGAGGGGCTACACCTTC
CASSPTDLRGYTF
>TRBV18|TRBD1|once|TRBJ2-3
TGTGCCAGCTCACCGTGGGACAGGGTGACAGATACGCAGTATTTT
CASSPWDRVTDTQYF
>TRBV5-4|TRBD1|-|TRBJ1-1
TGTGCCAGCAGCCAGAATCCGGGGACAGTTGAAGCTTTCTTT
CASSQNPGTVEAFF
>TRBV2|-|-|TRBJ1-3
TGTGCCAGCAGCCAACGGCCAGGGTTCTCTGGAAACACCATATATTTT
CASSQRPGFSGNTIYF
>TRBV19|-|-|TRBJ1-2
TGTGCCAGTAGTATGTCGTCTGGGCGCCGTGGTGGCTACACCTTC
CASSMSSGRRGGYTF
>TRBV2|TRBD1|-|TRBJ2-2
TGTGCCAGCACCAAGGACAGGGCGGAGACCGGGGAGCTGTTTTTT
CASTKDRAETGELFF
>TRBV7-8|-|few|TRBJ1-2
TGTGCCAGCAGCTTAACAGACTATGGCTACACCTTC
CASSLTDYGYTF
>TRBV18|-|-|TRBJ2-3
TGTGCCAGCTCACCTCGGCTAGGGGGTCGGACAGATACGCAGTATTTT
CASSPRLGGRTDTQYF
>TRBV7-9|-|few|TRBJ2-7
TGTGCCAGCAGCCGCCTACCTTTCGACGAGCAGTACTTC
CASSRLPFDEQYF
>TRBV5-1|TRBD2|-|TRBJ2-5
TGCGCCAGCAGCTTTCGGGGGGATAGAACCCAGTACTTC
CASSFRGDRTQYF
>TRBV19|TRBD2|-|TRBJ2-2
TGTGCCAGTACCGGGACTAGCGGGGCGTTTTCCACCGGGGAGCTGTTTTTT
CASTGTSGAFSTGELFF
>TRBV9|-|-|TRBJ2-2
TGTGCCAGCAGCGTAGTCGACAGATCAGATGTCGGGGAGCTGTTTTTT
CASSVVDRSDVGELFF
>TRBV6-1|-|few|TRBJ2-7
TGTGCCAGCAGTGAACAGCCACAGGTGGCCTACGAGCAGTACTTC
CASSEQPQVAYEQYF
>TRBV18|-|-|TRBJ1-1
TGTGCCAGCTCACCCCGGGAAACTGAAGCTTTCTTT
CASSPRETEAFF
>TRBV7-2|-|few|TRBJ1-4
TGTGCCAGCAGCCCTAACCCTTCGGATGAAAAACTGTTTTTT
CASSPNPSDEKLFF
>TRBV2|TRBD2|-|TRBJ2-3
TGTGCCAGCAGTCTACGCCCGACGGCGGGAGGAGGAGATACGCAGTATTTT
CASSLRPTAGGGDTQYF
>TRBV11-2|-|-|TRBJ1-4
TGTGCCAGCAGCCTAAGACAGGCAGCAACTAATGAAAAACTGTTTTTT
CASSLRQAATNEKLFF
>TRBV5-8|-|-|TRBJ1-4
TGTGCCAGCACTTGGGGGACTTCTAATGAAAAACTGTTTTTT
CASTWGTSNEKLFF
>TRBV5-6|TRBD1|-|TRBJ1-6
TGTGCCAGCAGCACCGGGACAGATTATAATTCACCCCTCCACTTT
CASSTGTDYNSPLHF
>TRBV5-6|-|-|TRBJ2-5
TGTGCCAGCAGCTTGGGGACTAGGGGGGAGACCCAGTACTTC
CASSLGTRGETQYF
>TRBV6-1|-|-|TRBJ2-5
TGTGCCAGCAGTGAAGACCCCGGGTGGGAGACCCAGTACTTC
CASSEDPGWETQYF
>TRBV6-5|TRBD1|few|TRBJ1-2
TGTGCCAGCAGTGGACAGGGGATAAGTGGCTACACCTTC
CASSGQGISGYTF
>TRBV12-5|TRBD1|-|TRBJ1-5
TGTGCTAGTGGTTTGGTGGCGGACGGACAGGCGGCTAATCAGCCCCAGCATTTT
CASGLVADGQAANQPQHF
>TRBV10-3|-|-|TRBJ1-2
TGTGCCATCAGCGAAATAGAGGGCGGCTACACCTTC
CAISEIEGGYTF
>TRBV25-1|TRBD1|-|TRBJ1-1
TGTGCCAGCAGTGAACCGGGACAGACGTTGGCGGCTTTCTTT
CASSEPGQTLAAFF
>TRBV5-4|-|-|TRBJ1-1
TGTGCCAGCAGCTTATGGGACTTGAACACTGAAGCTTTCTTT
CASSLWDLNTEAFF
>TRBV5-4|-|-|TRBJ2-7
TGTGCCAGCAGCTTAGGCTCTCAGGGCTACTACGAGCAGTACTTC
CASSLGSQGYYEQYF
>TRBV9|TRBD1|-|TRBJ2-3
TGTGCCAGCAGCGTAGTGGGACAGGGTAGAGATACGCAGTATTTT
CASSVVGQGRDTQYF
>TRBV18|TRBD1|once|TRBJ2-1
TGTGCCAGCTCAGTCCGGACAGGGAGGCCCAATGAGCAGTTCTTC
CASSVRTGRPNEQFF
>TRBV7-2|-|once|TRBJ1-2
TGTGCCAGCAGCTTAGCCTCGACAAACTATGGCTACACCTTC
CASSLASTNYGYTF
>TRBV2|TRBD1|-|TRBJ1-4
TGTGCCAGCATCAAGGAGAGGGGGCTTATTAATGAAAAACTGTTTTTT
CASIKERGLINEKLFF
>TRBV5-6|TRBD2|-|TRBJ2-3
TGTGCCAGCAGCTTACTAGCGGGGGGCACAGATACGCAGTATTTT
CASSLLAGGTDTQYF
>TRBV5-1|-|-|TRBJ2-7
TGCGCCAGCAGCGCCCAGGGGGCTAGAGTTGGGAGGGGCTTCTCCTACGAGCAGTACTTC
CASSAQGARVGRGFSYEQYF
>TRBV5-1|-|-|TRBJ2-3
TGCGCCAGCAGCTTGGAGGACAGAGCCACAGATACGCAGTATTTT
CASSLEDRATDTQYF
>TRBV2|-|-|TRBJ1-2
TGTGCCAGCAGGGAGGACAGTTCTCACTATGGCTACACCTTC
CASREDSSHYGYTF
>TRBV4-3|TRBD1|-|TRBJ1-2
TGCGCCAGCAGCCAAGGACAGAGGCAGGGGGCTTATGGCTACACCTTC
CASSQGQRQGAYGYTF
>TRBV7-6|-|-|TRBJ2-1
TGTGCCAGCAGCTTAGATGTGGCTCGGGTTGAGCAGTTCTTC
CASSLDVARVEQFF
>TRBV2|TRBD1|-|TRBJ1-2
TGTGCCAGCAGGAGTACAGGGGGTGGTGGCTACACCTTC
CASRSTGGGGYTF
>TRBV10-3|-|once|TRBJ1-1
TGTGCCATCAGTGAACAGAGGAACACTGAAGCTTTCTTT
CAISEQRNTEAFF